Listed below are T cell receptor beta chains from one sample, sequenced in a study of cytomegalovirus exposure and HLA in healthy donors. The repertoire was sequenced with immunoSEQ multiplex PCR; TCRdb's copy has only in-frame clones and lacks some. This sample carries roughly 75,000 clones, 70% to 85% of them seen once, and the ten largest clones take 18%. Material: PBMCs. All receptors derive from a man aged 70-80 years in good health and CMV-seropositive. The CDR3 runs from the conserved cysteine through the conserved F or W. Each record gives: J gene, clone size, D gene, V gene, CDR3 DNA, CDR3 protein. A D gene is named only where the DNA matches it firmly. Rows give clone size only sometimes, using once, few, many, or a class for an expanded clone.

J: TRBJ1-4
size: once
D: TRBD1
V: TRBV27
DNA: TGTGCCAGCAGTTGGGACAGGAGGGAAAAACTGTTTTTT
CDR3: CASSWDRREKLFF

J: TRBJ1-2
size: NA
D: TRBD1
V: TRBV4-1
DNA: TGCGCCAGCAGACAGGGGTTGGCCTATGGCTACACCTTC
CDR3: CASRQGLAYGYTF

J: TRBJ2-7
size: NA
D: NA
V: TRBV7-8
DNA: TGTGCCAGCAGCAGAGGCCAGTCCCCCTACGAGCAGTACTTC
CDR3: CASSRGQSPYEQYF

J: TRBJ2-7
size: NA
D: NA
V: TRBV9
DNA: TGTGCCAGCAGCGCTCGCCAGGACAGCCCCTACGAGCAGTACTTC
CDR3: CASSARQDSPYEQYF

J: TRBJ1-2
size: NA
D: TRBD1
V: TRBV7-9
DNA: TGTGCCAGCAGCCCATCGGACAGGGGGCTTCGGGGCTACACCTTC
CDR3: CASSPSDRGLRGYTF

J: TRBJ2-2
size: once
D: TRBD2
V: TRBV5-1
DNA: TGCGCCAGCAGCCTGACTAGCAGCACCGGGGAGCTGTTTTTT
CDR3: CASSLTSSTGELFF

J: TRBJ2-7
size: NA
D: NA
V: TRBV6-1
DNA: TGTGCCAGCGGACCAGGGCTCTCCTACGAGCAGTACTTC
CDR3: CASGPGLSYEQYF

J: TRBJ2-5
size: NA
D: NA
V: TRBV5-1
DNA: TGCGCCAGCAGCTTATGGGACACTTTAGGGGAGACCCAGTACTTC
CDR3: CASSLWDTLGETQYF

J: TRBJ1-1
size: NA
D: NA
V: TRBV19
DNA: TGTGCCAGTAGTATATTTCAGGTTACTTTCTTT
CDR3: CASSIFQVTFF

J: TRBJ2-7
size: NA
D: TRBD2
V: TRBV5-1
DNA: TGCGCCAGCAGCTTGCAAGCAATAGCGGGAGTGAAGGAGCAGTACTTC
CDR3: CASSLQAIAGVKEQYF

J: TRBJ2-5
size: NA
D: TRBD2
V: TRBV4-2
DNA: TGTGCCAGCAGCCAAGAAGGGACTAAGAGTCAAGAGACCCAGTACTTC
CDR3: CASSQEGTKSQETQYF

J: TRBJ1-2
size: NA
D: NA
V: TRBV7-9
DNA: TGTGCCAGCAGCTTGTCTACCCACCAAGGAGCTTATGGCTACACCTTC
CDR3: CASSLSTHQGAYGYTF

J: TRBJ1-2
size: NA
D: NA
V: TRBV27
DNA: TGTGCCAGCAACAAGTGGGGACTAGGGAGTGGCTACACCTTC
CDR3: CASNKWGLGSGYTF

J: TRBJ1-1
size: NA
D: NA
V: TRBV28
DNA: TGTGCCAGCAGTTTTCACAGGGTGGGCACTGAAGCTTTCTTT
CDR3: CASSFHRVGTEAFF

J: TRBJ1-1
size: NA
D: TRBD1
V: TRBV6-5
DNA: TGTGCCAGCAGTTACTCGAACAGGGGAGACACTGAAGCTTTCTTT
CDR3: CASSYSNRGDTEAFF

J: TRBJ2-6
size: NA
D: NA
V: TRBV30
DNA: TGTGCCTGGAGTGACCAGGGGGGCTTATTGGGGGCCAACGTCCTGACTTTC
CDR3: CAWSDQGGLLGANVLTF

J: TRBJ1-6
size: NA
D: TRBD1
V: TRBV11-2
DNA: TGTGCCAGCAGCTTCCAGGGGGCGGTCAATTCACCCCTCCACTTT
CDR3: CASSFQGAVNSPLHF

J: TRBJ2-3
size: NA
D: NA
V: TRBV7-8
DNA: TGTGCCAGCAGCTTAGTGCGAGGGAGCACAGATACGCAGTATTTT
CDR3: CASSLVRGSTDTQYF

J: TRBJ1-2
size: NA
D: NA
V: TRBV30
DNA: TGTGCCTGGAGCTCAGGCACGTATGGCTACACCTTC
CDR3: CAWSSGTYGYTF

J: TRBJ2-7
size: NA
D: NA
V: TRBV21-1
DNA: TGTGCCAGCCTAAATAAGATAGGGCAGGGAGGATTCGGCTACGAGCAGTACTTC
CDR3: CASLNKIGQGGFGYEQYF

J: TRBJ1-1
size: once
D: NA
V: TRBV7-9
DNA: TGTGCCAGCAGCCCCAAAACGGGGGTTGGTGAAGCTTTCTTT
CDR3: CASSPKTGVGEAFF

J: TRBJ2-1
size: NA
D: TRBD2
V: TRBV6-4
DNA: TGTGCCAGCAGTCAGAGCGGGGCTAGCTCCTACAATGAGCAGTTCTTC
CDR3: CASSQSGASSYNEQFF

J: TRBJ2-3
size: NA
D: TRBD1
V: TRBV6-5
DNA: TGTGCCAGCAGTTACGGGACAGGGGACACAGATACGCAGTATTTT
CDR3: CASSYGTGDTDTQYF

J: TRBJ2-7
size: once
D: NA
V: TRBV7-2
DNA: TGTGCCAGCAGCTTAGTTAGCAGGGACTACGAGCAGTACTTC
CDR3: CASSLVSRDYEQYF

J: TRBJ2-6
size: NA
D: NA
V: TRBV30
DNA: TGTGCCTGGAGTGTCGGGAGCTCTGGGGCCAACGTCCTGACTTTC
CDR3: CAWSVGSSGANVLTF

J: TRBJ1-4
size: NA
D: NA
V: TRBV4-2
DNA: TGTGCCAGCAGTCCCAGTCGCGGGGCGCAGAATGAAAAACTGTTTTTT
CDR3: CASSPSRGAQNEKLFF

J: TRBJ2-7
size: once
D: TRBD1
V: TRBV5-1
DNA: TGCGCCAGCAGCTTTGGACAGGGCCCCTACGAGCAGTACTTC
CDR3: CASSFGQGPYEQYF

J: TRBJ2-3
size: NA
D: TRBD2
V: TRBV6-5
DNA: TGTGCCAGCAGTTTTAGCGGGATTGGCACAGATACGCAGTATTTT
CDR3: CASSFSGIGTDTQYF

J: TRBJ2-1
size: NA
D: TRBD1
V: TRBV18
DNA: TGTGCCAGCTCACCACCGGGACAGGGGGCAGTCGAGCAGTTCTTC
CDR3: CASSPPGQGAVEQFF

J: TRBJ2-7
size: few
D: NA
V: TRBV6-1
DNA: TGTGCCAGCAGTCTCGCCGGACTTGATTCCTACGAGCAGTACTTC
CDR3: CASSLAGLDSYEQYF

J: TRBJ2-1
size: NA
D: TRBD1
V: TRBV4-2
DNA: TGTGCCAGCAGCCAAGATCAGGGGGTGAGGTCCAGTGGGCAGTTCTTC
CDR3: CASSQDQGVRSSGQFF

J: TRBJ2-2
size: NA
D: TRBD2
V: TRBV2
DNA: TGTGCCAGCAGTGAGCTCCCGGGAGGAACCGGGGAGCTGTTTTTT
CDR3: CASSELPGGTGELFF

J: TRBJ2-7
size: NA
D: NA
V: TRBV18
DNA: TGTGCCAGCTCACCCGGGACAATATACTACGAGCAGTACTTC
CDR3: CASSPGTIYYEQYF

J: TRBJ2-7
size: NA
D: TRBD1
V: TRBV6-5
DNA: TGTGCCAGCAGCCGCCGGGACAGGGACTACGAGCAGTACTTC
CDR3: CASSRRDRDYEQYF

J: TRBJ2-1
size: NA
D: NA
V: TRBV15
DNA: TGTGCCACCAGCAGAGTTTTCCAGAATGAGCAGTTCTTC
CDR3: CATSRVFQNEQFF

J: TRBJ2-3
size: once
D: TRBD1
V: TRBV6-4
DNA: TGTGCCAGCAGTGTGACCGGACAGGGGTCAGATACGCAGTATTTT
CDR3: CASSVTGQGSDTQYF

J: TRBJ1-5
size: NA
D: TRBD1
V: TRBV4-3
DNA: TGCGCCAGCAGCCAAGAGGGACAGGGGTTGTGGCCCCAGCATTTT
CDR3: CASSQEGQGLWPQHF

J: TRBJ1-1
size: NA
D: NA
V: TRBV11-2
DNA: TGTGCCAGCAACCTGTTGGGGCTGAACACTGAAGCTTTCTTT
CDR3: CASNLLGLNTEAFF

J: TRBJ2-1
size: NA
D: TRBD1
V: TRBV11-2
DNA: TGTGCCAGCAGCTTCGGACAGGGCTCCTACAATGAGCAGTTCTTC
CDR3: CASSFGQGSYNEQFF

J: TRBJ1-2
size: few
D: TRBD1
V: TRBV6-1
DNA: TGTGCCAGCAGTGATGGGACAGGTGCTGGCGGCTACACCTTC
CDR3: CASSDGTGAGGYTF